This T cell receptor (beta chain) was profiled in a study of blood T cell repertoires in COVID-19. Trimming pared 3 bases from V and 5 bases from J, leaving 5 bases between. Germline loops: CDR1 SGHNT, CDR2 YYREEE (reference sequence). The CDR3 totals 11 residues. The sample holds one count of this clone. The method was immunoSEQ multiplex PCR; TCRdb's version includes in-frame clones alone and lacks a portion of them. Of about 250,000 clones listed, 88% are singletons. The source is a woman aged 35 to 49 who had recovered from COVID-19. Specimen: peripheral blood. The chain combines TRBV5-4 with TRBJ1-1, with D hard to call. The CDR3 is CASSYSTEAFF. The CDR3 nucleotides are TGTGCCAGCAGCTACTCTACTGAAGCTTTCTTT.